The 6 T cell receptor beta chains below were found in one sample sequenced in a study of shared clonotypes between healthy human individuals. TCRdb's table, derived via immunoSEQ multiplex PCR, lists solely in-frame clones and lacks some. This sample has more than 550,000 clones, with about 90% found just once. CD8 cells classed as naive were CD45RO-negative and positively selected for CCR7, excluding terminally differentiated effector memory CD45RA+ cells. The sample taken for sequencing was naive CD8+ T cells sorted from blood. The receptor source for this set is a man aged 25-45 years in good health.

The genes are TRBV7-3 and TRBJ1-4, with TRBD1 matching 10 bases. V lost 0 bases to trimming and J lost 7 bases; unmatched junction nucleotides: 8. Germline V gene sequence: CDR1 SGHTA, CDR2 FQGTGA. This CDR3 is built from 17 residues. In DNA, the CDR3 is TGTGCCAGCAGCTTAACCCTCCGGGACAGGGGCGGTGAAAAACTGTTTTTT. It specifies CASSLTLRDRGGEKLFF.

V and J are TRBV28 and TRBJ2-7; D is ambiguous. Germline V gene data show CDR1 as MDHEN and CDR2 as SYDVKM. CDR3 size: 13 residues. V was shortened by 7 bases and J by 0 bases, with 10 bases between the two germline ends. CDR3 region: CASKTESSYEQYF. CDR3 bases: TGTGCCAGCAAGACCGAAAGCTCCTACGAGCAGTACTTC.

This chain joins TRBV7-9 and TRBJ1-4; a weak D match, TRBD1 (6 bases). CDR1 SEHNR and CDR2 FQNEAQ come from the germline V gene (reference sequence). The CDR3 runs 12 residues. Deletions cut 0 bases from V and 13 bases from J, with 9 bases between. This CDR3 reads CASSLARGLLFF. DNA for the CDR3: TGTGCCAGCAGCTTAGCCAGGGGTTTACTGTTTTTT.

The chain joins TRBV14 to TRBJ2-7, with D unresolved. V lost 4 bases to trimming and J lost 3 bases, with 10 bases between them. CDR1 SGHDN and CDR2 FVKESK come from the germline V gene. The CDR3 runs 13 residues. The CDR3 DNA is TGTGCCAGCAGCCCGGAAAGTTACTACGAGCAGTACTTC. Translation gives CASSPESYYEQYF.

The chain is built from TRBV10-2 and TRBJ2-1; a possible D gene is TRBD1 (6 bases). From germline, CDR1 is WSHSY and CDR2 SAAADI. V shed 2 bases and J shed 5 bases, with 16 bases lying between them. The CDR3 runs 16 residues. The DNA for the CDR3 is TGCGCCAGCAGTGAGATTTCCAGGGGTCGGAACAATGAGCAGTTCTTC. It codes for CASSEISRGRNNEQFF.

CDR3 bases: TGTGCCAGCAGTTCTGGGACTAGCGGGAGCCTGAGGTCCTACAATGAGCAGTTCTTC. It is translated as CASSSGTSGSLRSYNEQFF. The chain employs TRBV27 and TRBJ2-1; 14 nucleotides align to TRBD2. The CDR3 loop spans 19 amino acids. The germline V gene encodes CDR1 MNHEY and CDR2 SMNVEV (reference sequence). J lost 1 base, V lost 4 bases, and 9 bases had no gene match.